This entry describes one T cell receptor (beta chain). What this receptor recognizes is not known. No base qualities exist here, and no much larger clone lies one base off it. RNA was extracted with the RNeasy kit and about 0.5 to 1 ug was reverse transcribed using random hexamers. TCR beta CDR3 regions were amplified with the immunoSEQ multiplex PCR assay covering 54 Vbeta and 13 Jbeta segments. Bias from PCR amplification was corrected by using a synthetic template baseline for primer optimization and for computational correction. As for the authors' bioinformatics: Reads were annotated to V, D and J genes according to IMGT and were analyzed with immunoSEQ Analyzer, with only productive sequences retained. Clonality was computed as one minus Shannon entropy normalized by log2 of the number of productive unique sequences. Public and private clones were assessed among the 100 most prevalent clones of each patient and control. Clones were defined as Susac-specific when absent from the healthy and MS cohorts, from fewer than 1,300 published viral clones and from other ImmuneACCESS disease sequences. The public reads were run again by TCRdb, first through fastp at Q25 and then through MiXCR, and only productive beta chains were kept. Duplicate CDR3 protein sequences are folded into a single record with the most common DNA and genes. TCRdb's processing, not the study's, gives the V and J calls here. The sample contains some 120,000 distinct CDR3 sequences, 90% to 95% of them found a single time. Of the sample, 0.12% falls within the top ten clones.

This entry belongs to a study of CD8 T cells in Susac syndrome (dated by TCRdb to the late 2010s). In the study overall: The study used repertoire sequencing to test whether antigen drove CD8+ T cell activation and differentiation in Susac syndrome.

The CDR3 starts with the cysteine, ends with the phenylalanine, and has 15 residues. The read is trimmed to its CDR3 DNA, 45 bases read in frame from base 1. V lost 1 base and J lost 0 bases; the stretch between them is 9 bases long. CDR1 LGHDT and CDR2 YNNKEL are derived from the germline V gene (reference sequence). High-throughput TCR beta sequencing profiled peripheral blood CD8+ and CD4+ T cells from healthy donors, Susac syndrome patients and multiple sclerosis patients. The healthy donors served as controls matched for age and sex. Bulk CD8+ and CD4+ T cells were purified magnetically by negative isolation, whereas CD8+ TEMRA cells were enriched by FACS. Blood was drawn into EDTA tubes, processed within 24 hours, and PBMCs were isolated by density gradient centrifugation. PBMCs destined for TCR sequencing were cryopreserved in liquid nitrogen and later thawed in a 37 °C water bath. A purity of at least 90% was achieved for sorted or isolated CD4+, CD8+ and CD8+ TEMRA cells.

What the authors observed across the whole study: The number of individuals in the TCR sequencing and HLA analysis was acknowledged as relatively small.

Source material: CD4+ T cells from PBMCs. This TCR came from a human donor in good health. The chain joins TRBV3-1 to TRBJ1-1, with the D gene not confidently named. The CDR3 region reads CASSQGQVVNTEAFF. The nucleotide sequence reads TGTGCCAGCAGCCAAGGCCAGGTTGTGAACACTGAAGCTTTCTTT. The variable domain in full, with residues beyond the CDR3 obtained from the reference TRBV3-1 and TRBJ1-1 genes, is DTAVSQTPKYLVTQMGNDKSIKCEQNLGHDTMYWYKQDSKKFLKIMFSYNNKELIINETVPNRFSPKSPDKAHLNLHINSLELGDSAVYFCASSQGQVVNTEAFFGQGTRLTVV.